The 4 T cell receptor beta chains below come from one sample, sequenced in a study of blood T cell repertoires in COVID-19. Assay used: immunoSEQ multiplex PCR; TCRdb lists only in-frame clones, some missing. The sample shows around 220,000 clones, about 88% of them seen only once. The material sequenced was peripheral blood. All receptors derive from a middle-aged woman who had recovered from COVID-19.

The V gene is TRBV9, the J gene TRBJ1-3, with a tentative D call TRBD1 (5 bases). The CDR3 has 16 residues. V lost 0 bases and J 0 bases, leaving 10 bases between the germline ends. Germline lookup yields CDR1 SGDLS and CDR2 YYNGEE. The CDR3 is CASSVGAGSSGNTIYF. The CDR3 nucleotides read TGTGCCAGCAGCGTAGGGGCAGGGTCCTCTGGAAACACCATATATTTT.

This clone has a single count. The genes are TRBV5-6 and TRBJ2-7; D ambiguous. From germline, CDR1 is SGHDT and CDR2 YYEEEE. V was pared by 2 bases and J by 2 bases, with 11 bases between. The CDR3 is 14 amino acids. The CDR3 region is CASSFYDRAYEQYF. The CDR3 bases are TGTGCCAGCAGCTTCTACGACCGGGCCTACGAGCAGTACTTC.

J is TRBJ2-3 and V is TRBV18; 7 bases are a match to TRBD1. CDR1 is KGHSH and CDR2 is LQKENI in the germline V gene. The junction had 8 bases not matched to a gene; V was cut back by 3 bases and J by 2 bases. This CDR3 has 16 residues. The CDR3 nucleotides read TGTGCCAGCTCACCTTTGACAGGGACGAACACAGATACGCAGTATTTT. The encoded protein is CASSPLTGTNTDTQYF. Based on the CDR3 plus reference TRBV18 and TRBJ2-3, the full variable domain is NAGVMQNPRHLVRRRGQEARLRCSPMKGHSHVYWYRQLPEEGLKFMVYLQKENIIDESGMPKERFSAEFPKEGPSILRIQQVVRGDSAAYFCASSPLTGTNTDTQYFGPGTRLTVL.

CDR3 bases: TGCGCCAGCAGCCAAGTTGAGGGGGTGAGTGAGCAGTACTTC. This translates into CASSQVEGVSEQYF. The rearrangement links TRBV4-3 to TRBJ2-7; tentative D call: TRBD1 (6 bases). Between the trimmed V and J ends, which lost 1 base and 7 bases, there was a span of 14 bases. CDR1 and CDR2 (germline): LGHNA, YSLEER. The CDR3 length is 14 residues.